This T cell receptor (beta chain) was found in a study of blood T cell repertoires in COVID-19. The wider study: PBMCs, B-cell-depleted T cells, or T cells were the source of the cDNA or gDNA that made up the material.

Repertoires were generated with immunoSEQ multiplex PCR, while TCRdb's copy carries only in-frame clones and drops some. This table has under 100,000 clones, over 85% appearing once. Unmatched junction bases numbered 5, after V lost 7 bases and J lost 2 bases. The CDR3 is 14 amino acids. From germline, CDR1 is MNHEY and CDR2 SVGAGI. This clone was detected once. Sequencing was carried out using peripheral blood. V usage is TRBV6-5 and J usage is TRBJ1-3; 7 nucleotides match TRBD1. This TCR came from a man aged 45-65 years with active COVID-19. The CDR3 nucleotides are TGTGCCAGCAAGATAGACAGGGCTGGAAACACCATATATTTT. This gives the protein CASKIDRAGNTIYF.